This TCR beta chain was retrieved from a study of PD-1 blockade in classical Hodgkin lymphoma. No patient escaped relapse after autologous stem cell transplantation, and brentuximab vedotin exposure varied. The protocol was immunoSEQ multiplex PCR, while the TCRdb copy is restricted to in-frame clones and leaves out a portion. The table records about 97,000 clones, 65% to 85% of them present only once. Study observations and caveats: Reported baseline diversity: healthy donors highest, relapsed/refractory patients lowest. By C4D1, diversity of CD4+ TCRs had risen significantly, whereas that of CD8+ TCRs had not. Diversity similar to that of newly diagnosed patients was seen at baseline in complete responders. Nivolumab starters within 1 year of ASCT were excluded.

Worth noting for this clone: Antigen specificity is unknown.

The receptor was derived from a human donor with classical Hodgkin lymphoma. The sequencing here drew on peripheral blood mononuclear cells (PBMCs), taken at baseline.

The CDR3 DNA is TGTGCCAGCAGCCTGGCAGCGGGAGATGGCGGGGAGCTGTTTTTT. Protein product: CASSLAAGDGGELFF. The rearrangement uses TRBV5-8 and TRBJ2-2; 8 nucleotides match TRBD2. The germline V gene encodes CDR1 SGHTS and CDR2 YDEGEE. The V segment lost 4 bases and the J segment 7 bases; nucleotides outside the gene matches: 9. This CDR3 region has 15 residues.